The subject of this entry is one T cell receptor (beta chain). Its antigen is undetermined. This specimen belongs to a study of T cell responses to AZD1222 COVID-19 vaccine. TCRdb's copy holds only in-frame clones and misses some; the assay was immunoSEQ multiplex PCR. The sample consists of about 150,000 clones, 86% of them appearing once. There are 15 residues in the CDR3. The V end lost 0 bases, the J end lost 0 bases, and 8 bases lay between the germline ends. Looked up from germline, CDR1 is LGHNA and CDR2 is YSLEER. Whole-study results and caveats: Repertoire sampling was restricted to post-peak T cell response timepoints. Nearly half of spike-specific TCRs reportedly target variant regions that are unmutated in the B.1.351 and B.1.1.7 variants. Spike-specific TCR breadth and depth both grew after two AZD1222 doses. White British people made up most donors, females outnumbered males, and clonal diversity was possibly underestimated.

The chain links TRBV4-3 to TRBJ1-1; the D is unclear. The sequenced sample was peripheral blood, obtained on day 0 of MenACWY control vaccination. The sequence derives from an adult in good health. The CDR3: CASSQDRRVNTEAFF. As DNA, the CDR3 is TGCGCCAGCAGCCAAGATCGGAGAGTGAACACTGAAGCTTTCTTT.